What follows is one T cell receptor (beta chain) and its context. These data are taken from a study of T cells in tuberculosis. On average approximately 90,000 T cells per donor were immunosequenced. The CDR3 covers 15 residues. Trimming at V came to 5 bases and at J to 2 bases, leaving 5 bases not matched to a gene. Germline CDR1 reads SGHAT; CDR2 reads FQDESV (reference sequence). Libraries were prepared by immunoSEQ multiplex PCR; TCRdb keeps only in-frame clonotypes and omits some of them. The sample has 35,000 to 55,000 clones, nearly 95% seen once. This TCR came from a donor aged 10-30 years with latent tuberculosis or without tuberculosis infection. The source material was PBMCs. V and J are TRBV11-1 and TRBJ2-1; 8 bases align to TRBD2. The CDR3 coding sequence is TGTGCCAGCAGCAGCGGGACTAGACCCTACAATGAGCAGTTCTTC. It encodes CASSSGTRPYNEQFF.